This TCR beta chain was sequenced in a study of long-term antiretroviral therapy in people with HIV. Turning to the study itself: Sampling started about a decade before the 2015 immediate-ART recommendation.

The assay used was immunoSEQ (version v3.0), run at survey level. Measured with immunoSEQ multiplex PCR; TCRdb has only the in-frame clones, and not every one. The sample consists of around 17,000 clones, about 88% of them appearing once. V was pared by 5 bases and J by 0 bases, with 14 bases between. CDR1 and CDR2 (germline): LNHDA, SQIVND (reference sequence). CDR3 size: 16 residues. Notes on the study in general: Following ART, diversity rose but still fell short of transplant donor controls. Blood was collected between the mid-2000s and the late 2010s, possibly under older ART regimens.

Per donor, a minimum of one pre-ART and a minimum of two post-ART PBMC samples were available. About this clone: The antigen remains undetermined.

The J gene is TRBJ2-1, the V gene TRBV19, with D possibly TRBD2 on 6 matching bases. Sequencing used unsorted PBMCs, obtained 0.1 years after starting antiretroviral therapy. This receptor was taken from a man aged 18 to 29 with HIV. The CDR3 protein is CASSVLRGRSYNEQFF. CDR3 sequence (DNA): TGTGCCAGTAGTGTTTTGCGGGGTCGCTCCTACAATGAGCAGTTCTTC.